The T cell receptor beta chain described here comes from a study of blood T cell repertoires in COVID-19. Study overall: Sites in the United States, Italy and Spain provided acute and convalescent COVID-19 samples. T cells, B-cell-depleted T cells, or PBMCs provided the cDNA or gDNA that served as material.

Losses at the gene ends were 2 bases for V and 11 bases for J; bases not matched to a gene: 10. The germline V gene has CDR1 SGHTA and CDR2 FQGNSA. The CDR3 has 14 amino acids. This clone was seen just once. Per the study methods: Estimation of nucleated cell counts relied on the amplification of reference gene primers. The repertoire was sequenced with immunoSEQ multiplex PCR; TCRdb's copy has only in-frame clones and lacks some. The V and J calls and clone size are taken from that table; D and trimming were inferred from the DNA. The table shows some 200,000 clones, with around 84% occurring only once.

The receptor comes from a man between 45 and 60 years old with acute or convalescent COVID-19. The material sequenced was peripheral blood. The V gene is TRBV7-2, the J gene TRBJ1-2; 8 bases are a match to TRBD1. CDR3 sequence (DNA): TGTGCCAGCAGCTTATCGGACAGGGATGTGAGGTACACCTTC. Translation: CASSLSDRDVRYTF.